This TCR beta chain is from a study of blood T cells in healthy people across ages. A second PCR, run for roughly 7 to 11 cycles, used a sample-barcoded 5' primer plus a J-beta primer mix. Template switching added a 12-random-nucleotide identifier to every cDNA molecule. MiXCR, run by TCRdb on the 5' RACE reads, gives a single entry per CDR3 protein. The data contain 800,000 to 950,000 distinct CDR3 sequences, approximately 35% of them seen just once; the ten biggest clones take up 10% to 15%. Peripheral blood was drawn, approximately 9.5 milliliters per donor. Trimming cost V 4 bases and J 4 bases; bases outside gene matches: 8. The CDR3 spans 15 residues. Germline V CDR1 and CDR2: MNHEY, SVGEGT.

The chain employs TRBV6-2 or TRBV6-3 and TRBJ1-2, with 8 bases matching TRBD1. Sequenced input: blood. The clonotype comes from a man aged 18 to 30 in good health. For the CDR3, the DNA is TGTGCCAGCAGTTTTCTGACAGGGGACAGCTATGGCTACACCTTC. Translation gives CASSFLTGDSYGYTF.